This entry lists 26 T cell receptor beta chains sequenced from one sample in a study of cytomegalovirus exposure and HLA in healthy donors. The primer mix had 60 Vbeta and 13 Jbeta primers. Assay used: immunoSEQ multiplex PCR; TCRdb lists only in-frame clones, some missing. This sample's clone table lists about 130,000 clones. Input material: PBMCs. The receptors shown here come from a middle-aged man in good health and CMV-seronegative.

The chain uses TRBV5-4 and TRBJ2-5, with TRBD2 matching over 10 bases. The J call is in doubt because the DNA end fits TRBJ2-7 better. CDR3 length: 15 residues. CDR1 is SGHNT and CDR2 is YYREEE in the germline V gene (reference sequence). In DNA form, the CDR3 reads TGTGCCAGCAGCTCCGGACTAGCGGATACCTACGAGCAGTACTTC. Translating it yields CASSSGLADTYEQYF.

The chain couples TRBV27 to TRBJ1-2, with 7 bases lining up with TRBD1. Losses at the gene ends were 2 bases for V and 0 bases for J; bases not matched to a gene: 0. The CDR3 runs 14 residues. Germline V CDR1 and CDR2: MNHEY, SMNVEV (reference sequence). The CDR3 here is CASSLQGANYGYTF. The CDR3 bases are TGTGCCAGCAGTTTACAGGGGGCTAACTATGGCTACACCTTC.

This chain uses TRBV6-1 with TRBJ2-7; 7 positions match TRBD1. V lost 6 bases and J lost 3; bases outside the gene matches: 5. The CDR3 extends over 13 amino acids. Per germline, CDR1 MNHNS and CDR2 SASEGT. Written as DNA, the CDR3 is TGTGCCAGCAGGGGGGCAGGGGGCTACGAGCAGTACTTC. Residues: CASRGAGGYEQYF.

The chain joins TRBV9 to TRBJ1-1; D not certain. CDR1 is SGDLS and CDR2 is YYNGEE in the germline V gene. CDR3 size: 15 residues. V dropped 0 bases and J dropped 0 bases, with 9 bases sitting between them. CDR3 sequence: CASSVAPGMNTEAFF. The DNA of the CDR3 is TGTGCCAGCAGCGTAGCGCCGGGGATGAACACTGAAGCTTTCTTT.

This chain connects TRBV19 to TRBJ1-3, with unresolved D. CDR1 LNHDA and CDR2 SQIVND come from the germline V gene (reference sequence). The CDR3 extends over 17 amino acids. V lost 2 bases and J 0 bases, leaving 14 bases between the germline ends. This chain's CDR3 is CASSIYAGESSGNTIYF. For the CDR3, the DNA is TGTGCCAGTAGTATATATGCGGGAGAGAGCTCTGGAAACACCATATATTTT.

The DNA for the CDR3 is TGTGCCAGTAGTATAGCTGAGACTAGCGGGAAAGAGACCCAGTACTTC. As protein: CASSIAETSGKETQYF. The chain has TRBV19 and TRBJ2-5, with 11 bases lining up with TRBD2. The ends lost 1 base at V and 3 bases at J; junction bases unmatched: 4. Germline-derived CDR1 and CDR2 are LNHDA and SQIVND (reference sequence). The CDR3 extends over 16 amino acids.

V and J are TRBV19 and TRBJ2-1, with TRBD2 as a possible D gene (7 bases). In germline, CDR1 is LNHDA, CDR2 SQIVND (reference sequence). Deletions cut 3 bases from V and 8 bases from J, with 14 bases between. CDR3 length: 14 residues. The CDR3 loop is CASSIGGGSYEQFF. In nucleotides, the CDR3 is TGTGCCAGTAGTATTGGGGGCGGGAGTTATGAGCAGTTCTTC.

The chain uses TRBV4-3 and TRBJ2-3; the match to TRBD2 covers 9 bases. CDR1 and CDR2 (germline): LGHNA, YSLEER. V was pared by 0 bases and J by 5 bases, with 9 bases of the junction left unmatched. The CDR3 consists of 17 residues. CDR3 DNA sequence: TGCGCCAGCAGCCAAGATTCGTCTAGCGGGATCAAAGATACGCAGTATTTT. Translated, it gives CASSQDSSSGIKDTQYF.

With respect to this clone: Mismatch with germline at one junction end may stem from a read error. The V call is TRBV6-5, the J call TRBJ2-1; weak D call: TRBD1 (5 bases). Germline CDR1 is MNHEY and CDR2 is SVGAGI. The CDR3 loop spans 13 amino acids. The chain's CDR3 is CASSNSWGHGQFF. CDR3 coding DNA: TGTGCCAGCAGTAACTCGTGGGGCCATGGGCAGTTCTTC.

In nucleotides, the CDR3 is TGTGCCAGCATTCTAGGTACTGAAGCTTTCTTT. Translating gives CASILGTEAFF. This rearrangement joins TRBV27 to TRBJ1-1, with D hard to call. The CDR3 loop spans 11 amino acids. Trimming took 7 bases from V and 5 from J, leaving 8 bases between them. Germline lookup yields CDR1 MNHEY and CDR2 SMNVEV (reference sequence).

This sequence joins TRBV6-1 and TRBJ2-7; the match to TRBD2 covers 13 bases. V dropped 6 bases and J dropped 3; count of bases not matched to a gene: 2. The CDR3 contains 14 residues. The V gene's germline CDR1 is MNHNS and CDR2 SASEGT. The CDR3 spells CASRRTSGSYEQYF. The CDR3 coding sequence is TGTGCCAGCAGGAGGACTAGCGGGAGCTACGAGCAGTACTTC.

This rearrangement joins TRBV9 to TRBJ1-4; possible D gene TRBD1, 5 bases. The V and J ends lost 0 bases and 4 bases respectively, with 16 bases between them. Germline values: CDR1 SGDLS, CDR2 YYNGEE. This CDR3 spans 17 amino acids. In DNA, the CDR3 is TGTGCCAGCAGCGTAGGCAGACTAATGGGGGGTAATGAAAAACTGTTTTTT. Translated: CASSVGRLMGGNEKLFF.

The chain is built from TRBV29-1 and TRBJ1-2; D is possibly TRBD1 (5 bases). Trimming shortened V by 3 bases and J by 8 bases, and 10 bases separated the two germline ends. CDR1 SQVTM and CDR2 ANQGSEA come from the germline V gene. This CDR3 has 11 amino acids. CDR3 DNA: TGCAGCGTTGATAGGGGTTACGGCTACACCTTC. Amino acids: CSVDRGYGYTF.

The chain is built from TRBV5-1 and TRBJ2-5; maybe TRBD1 (6 bases). V gave up 4 bases and J gave up 1 base, with 11 bases separating them. Germline V gene sequence: CDR1 SGHRS, CDR2 YFSETQ. This CDR3 is built from 14 residues. CDR3 sequence: CASSQHRAQETQYF. CDR3 coding DNA: TGCGCCAGCAGCCAGCACAGGGCCCAAGAGACCCAGTACTTC. Full variable domain (remainder filled in from reference TRBV5-1 and TRBJ2-5): KAGVTQTPRYLIKTRGQQVTLSCSPISGHRSVSWYQQTPGQGLQFLFEYFSETQRNKGNFPGRFSGRQFSNSRSEMNVSTLELGDSALYLCASSQHRAQETQYFGPGTRLLVL.

The rearrangement links TRBV2 to TRBJ2-3; D is ambiguous. The CDR3 length is 13 residues. V lost 4 bases, J lost 6 bases, and 11 bases lay in between. Looked up from germline, CDR1 is SNHLY and CDR2 is FYNNEI. This CDR3 reads CASSVAQVDTQYF. The CDR3 region has the DNA TGTGCCAGCAGTGTGGCCCAGGTGGATACGCAGTATTTT.

The V and J genes are TRBV7-9 and TRBJ1-2; 7 bases match TRBD1. The CDR3 has 14 residues. V dropped 5 bases and J dropped 6; count of bases not matched to a gene: 9. Germline V CDR1 and CDR2: SEHNR, FQNEAQ (reference sequence). In nucleotides, the CDR3 is TGTGCCAGCAGCCCCAGGACAGGCGGCCATGGCTACACCTTC. This gives the protein CASSPRTGGHGYTF. The variable domain in full, with the rest retrieved from reference TRBV7-9 and TRBJ1-2, is DTGVSQNPRHKITKRGQNVTFRCDPISEHNRLYWYRQTLGQGPEFLTYFQNEAQLEKSRLLSDRFSAERPKGSFSTLEIQRTEQGDSAMYLCASSPRTGGHGYTFGSGTRLTVV.

J is TRBJ2-1 and V is TRBV11-3, with TRBD2 identical over 10 bases. There are 15 residues in the CDR3. The V gene's germline CDR1 is SGHNT and CDR2 YENEEA. V lost 3 bases and J lost 7; bases outside the gene matches: 6. In nucleotides, the CDR3 is TGTGCCAGCAGCTTTGGGGGTAGCGGGAGGAATGAGCAGTTCTTC. It translates to CASSFGGSGRNEQFF.

This chain connects TRBV5-1 to TRBJ2-5; D gene unclear. This CDR3 has 14 amino acids. CDR1 is SGHRS and CDR2 is YFSETQ in the germline V gene. V was pared by 0 bases and J by 5 bases, with 11 bases between. The CDR3 bases are TGCGCCAGCAGCTTGGGCGACTGGCGGGAGACCCAGTACTTC. Translating it yields CASSLGDWRETQYF.

V usage is TRBV11-2 and J usage is TRBJ2-7, with 8 bases aligning to TRBD2. Trimming cost V 5 bases and J 3 bases; bases outside gene matches: 12. CDR3 length equals 16 residues. The V gene's germline CDR1 is SGHAT and CDR2 FQNNGV. The CDR3 here is CASSVPRGGGNYEQYF. The CDR3 DNA sequence: TGTGCCAGCAGCGTCCCCCGCGGCGGGGGGAACTACGAGCAGTACTTC.

The chain employs TRBV5-1 and TRBJ2-2, with 10 bases lining up with TRBD1. Germline assignment: CDR1 SGHRS and CDR2 YFSETQ. The CDR3 sequence is 15 residues long. The V gene end was trimmed by 0 bases and the J gene end by 6 bases; junction bases not matched to a gene: 2. CDR3 region: CASSLAGTGAGELFF. The CDR3 bases are TGCGCCAGCAGCTTGGCCGGGACAGGGGCCGGGGAGCTGTTTTTT.

J is TRBJ1-1 and V is TRBV5-4; the match to TRBD1 covers 9 bases. CDR1 is SGHNT and CDR2 is YYREEE in the germline V gene (reference sequence). The V segment lost 4 bases and the J segment 11 bases; nucleotides outside the gene matches: 12. CDR3 length: 14 amino acids. The CDR3 protein is CASSDQQGAVSAFF. Here the CDR3 DNA reads TGTGCCAGCAGCGATCAACAGGGGGCGGTTTCGGCTTTCTTT.

The CDR3 DNA is TGTGCCAGCAGCAACCCGGGACAGGGGGGAGATACGCAGTATTTT. Amino acid sequence: CASSNPGQGGDTQYF. The chain has TRBV5-4 and TRBJ2-3; 11 nucleotides align to TRBD1. CDR3 length equals 15 residues. CDR1 SGHNT and CDR2 YYREEE come from the germline V gene (reference sequence). V was pared by 4 bases and J by 5 bases, with 6 bases of the junction left unmatched.

V and J are TRBV5-1 and TRBJ2-1; TRBD2 aligns across 10 bases. The V gene's germline CDR1 is SGHRS and CDR2 YFSETQ. Trimming at V came to 3 bases and at J to 6 bases, leaving 6 bases not matched to a gene. The CDR3 runs 15 residues. CDR3 nucleotide sequence: TGCGCCAGCAGCTCCCTAGCGGGAGTGCTCAATGAGCAGTTCTTC. Translating it yields CASSSLAGVLNEQFF.

This chain uses TRBV9 with TRBJ1-2; the match to TRBD1 covers 8 bases. Per germline, CDR1 SGDLS and CDR2 YYNGEE. The CDR3 is 15 amino acids. Germline trimming cut 0 bases from V and 4 bases from J; bases unmatched to any gene: 5. Here the CDR3 reads CASSVGTGLAYGYTF. The CDR3 bases are TGTGCCAGCAGCGTAGGGACAGGGCTGGCCTATGGCTACACCTTC.

The chain has TRBV7-2 and TRBJ2-5; 12 bases line up with TRBD2. With 5 bases clipped from V and 5 bases from J, the junction kept 15 bases outside the gene matches. The CDR3 length is 18 residues. The germline gives CDR1 SGHTA, CDR2 FQGNSA. CDR3: CASSTPGTSGLRVETQYF. The CDR3 DNA follows: TGTGCCAGCAGCACACCCGGGACTAGCGGGCTTAGAGTGGAGACCCAGTACTTC.

V is TRBV4-2 and J is TRBJ2-1; the match to TRBD2 covers 13 bases. This CDR3 has 16 amino acids. The germline V gene encodes CDR1 LGHNA and CDR2 YNFKEQ. V shed 3 bases and J 9 bases; nucleotides not matched to a gene: 8. CDR3 coding DNA: TGTGCCAGCAGCCAGGGTACTAGCGGGAGGGCCGGTGAGCAGTTCTTC. Protein product: CASSQGTSGRAGEQFF.